The rows below give T cell receptor beta chains drawn from one sample of a study of regulatory T cells in long-lasting Graves disease. TCRdb fed the multiplex PCR reads into MiXCR, producing one record per CDR3 protein. The sample has a few hundred thousand distinct CDR3 sequences, about 17% seen once. This sample also belongs to another study, concerning T cells in Graves' hyperthyroidism and ophthalmopathy.

The sample in question was peripheral blood mononuclear cells (PBMCs), obtained at new diagnosis, from a patient treated with antithyroid drugs. The receptors here all came from a woman between 18 and 29 years old with Graves disease. Each CDR3 is given with its conserved first and last residue. The size of a clone is reported for some rows only, either as once, few or many, or as a class for expanded clones.

abundance,v_gene,CDR3aa
few,TRBV10-3,CAISFTGKGQPQHF
few,TRBV15,CATSRDSSGNSDTQYF
many,TRBV3-1,CASSDEPATQYF
many,TRBV5-1,CASRSPAGTEAFF
many,TRBV6-1,CASSGASNQPQHF
NA,TRBV19,CASRLPGQGNSPLHF
many,TRBV5-1,CASSLNGVAEETQYF
many,TRBV12-3/TRBV12-4,CASSLAGQGAYNEQFF
many,TRBV6-1,CASSERTGGNYGYTF
many,TRBV9,CASSVVGGLGNEQFF
NA,TRBV6-1,CASSPRGGGLDYGYTF
NA,TRBV5-1,CASNSWTYNEQFF
NA,TRBV11-2,CASSLFGAGRQETQYF
NA,TRBV13,CASSPRLAGAQETQYF
NA,TRBV5-1,CASSKSLGTEAFF
many,TRBV2,CASSPQGGHEQYF
many,TRBV20-1,CSAYLDINEQYF
many,TRBV5-1,CASSLEGYSNQPQHF
NA,TRBV6-1,CASRETYTEAFF
once,TRBV20-1,CSARKELDYGYTF
many,TRBV7-9,CASSPYRGRALDLRTQYF
many,TRBV7-9,CASSLAQGAGYNEQFF
NA,TRBV12-3/TRBV12-4,CADAGMGNTGELFF
few,TRBV19,CASSIVRTGPNEQFF
NA,TRBV4-2,CASSQDPGKYNEKLFF
many,TRBV5-1,CASARMTGAPNSYEQYF
NA,TRBV19,CARTGTGVFTGNTIYF
many,TRBV5-1,CASSGDTSGALPYEQYF